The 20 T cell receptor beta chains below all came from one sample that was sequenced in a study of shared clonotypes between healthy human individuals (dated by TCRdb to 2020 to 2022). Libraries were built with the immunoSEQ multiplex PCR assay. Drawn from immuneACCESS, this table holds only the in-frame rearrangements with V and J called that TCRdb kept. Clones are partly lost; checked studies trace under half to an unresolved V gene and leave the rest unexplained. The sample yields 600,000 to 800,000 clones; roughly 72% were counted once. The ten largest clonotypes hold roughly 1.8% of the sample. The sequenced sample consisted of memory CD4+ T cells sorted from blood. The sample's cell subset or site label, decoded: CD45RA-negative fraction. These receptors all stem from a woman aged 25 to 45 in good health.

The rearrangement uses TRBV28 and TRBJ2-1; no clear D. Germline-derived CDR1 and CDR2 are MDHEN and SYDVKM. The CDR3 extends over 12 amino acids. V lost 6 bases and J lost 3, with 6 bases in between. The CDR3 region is CASSILYNEQFF. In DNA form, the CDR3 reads TGTGCCAGCAGCATCCTCTACAATGAGCAGTTCTTC.

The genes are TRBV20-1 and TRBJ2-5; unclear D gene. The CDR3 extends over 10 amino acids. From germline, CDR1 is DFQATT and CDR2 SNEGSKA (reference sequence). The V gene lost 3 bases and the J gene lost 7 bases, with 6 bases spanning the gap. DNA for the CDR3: TGCAGTGCTAGTTTGAGGACCCAGTACTTC. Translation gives CSASLRTQYF.

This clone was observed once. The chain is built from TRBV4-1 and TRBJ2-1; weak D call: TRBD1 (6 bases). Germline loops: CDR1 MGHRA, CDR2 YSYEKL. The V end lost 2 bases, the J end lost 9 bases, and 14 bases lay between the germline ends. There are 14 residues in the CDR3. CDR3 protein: CASSQSQGRREQFF. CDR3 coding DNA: TGCGCCAGCAGCCAATCTCAGGGGCGGCGTGAGCAGTTCTTC.

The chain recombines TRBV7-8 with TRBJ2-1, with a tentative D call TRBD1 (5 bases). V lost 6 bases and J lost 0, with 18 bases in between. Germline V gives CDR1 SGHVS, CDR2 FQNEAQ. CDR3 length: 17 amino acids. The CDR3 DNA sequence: TGTGCCAGCAGGGGTGAATGGGCAGGGCCCTCCTACAATGAGCAGTTCTTC. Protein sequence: CASRGEWAGPSYNEQFF.

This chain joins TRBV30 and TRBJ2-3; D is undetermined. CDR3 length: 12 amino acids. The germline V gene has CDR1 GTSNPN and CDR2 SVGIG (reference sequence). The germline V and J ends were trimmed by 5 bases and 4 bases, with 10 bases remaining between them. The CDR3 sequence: CAWGIGADTQYF. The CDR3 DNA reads TGTGCCTGGGGGATAGGAGCAGATACGCAGTATTTT. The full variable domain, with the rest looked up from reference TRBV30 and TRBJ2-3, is SQTIHQWPATLVQPVGSPLSLECTVEGTSNPNLYWYRQAAGRGLQLLFYSVGIGQISSEVPQNLSASRPQDRQFILSSKKLLLSDSGFYLCAWGIGADTQYFGPGTRLTVL.

The CDR3 region has the DNA TGTGCCAGCTCACCGAAAAAGAACACCGGGGAGCTGTTTTTT. Protein sequence: CASSPKKNTGELFF. This chain joins TRBV18 and TRBJ2-2; D gene unclear. The V and J ends lost 3 bases and 1 base respectively, with 6 bases between them. Germline CDR1 KGHSH, CDR2 LQKENI. The CDR3 spans 14 residues.

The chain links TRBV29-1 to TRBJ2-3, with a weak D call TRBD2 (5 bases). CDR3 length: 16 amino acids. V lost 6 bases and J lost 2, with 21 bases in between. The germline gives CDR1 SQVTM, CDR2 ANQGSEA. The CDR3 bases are TGCAGCGTCCTGACCCTTTGGGGAGCTTCCACAGATACGCAGTATTTT. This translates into CSVLTLWGASTDTQYF.

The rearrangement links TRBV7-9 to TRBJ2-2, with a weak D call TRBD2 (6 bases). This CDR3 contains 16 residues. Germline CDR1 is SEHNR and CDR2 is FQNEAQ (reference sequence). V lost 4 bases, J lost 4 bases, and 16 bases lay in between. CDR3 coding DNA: TGTGCCAGCAGCTCAATGACCGGACTAATCACCGGGGAGCTGTTTTTT. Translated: CASSSMTGLITGELFF.

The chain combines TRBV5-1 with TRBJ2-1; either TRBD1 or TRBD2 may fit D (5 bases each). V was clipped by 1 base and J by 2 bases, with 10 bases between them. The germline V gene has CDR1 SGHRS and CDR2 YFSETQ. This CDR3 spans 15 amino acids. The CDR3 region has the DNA TGCGCCAGCAGCTTGCGAGGGGAAACCTACAATGAGCAGTTCTTC. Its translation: CASSLRGETYNEQFF.

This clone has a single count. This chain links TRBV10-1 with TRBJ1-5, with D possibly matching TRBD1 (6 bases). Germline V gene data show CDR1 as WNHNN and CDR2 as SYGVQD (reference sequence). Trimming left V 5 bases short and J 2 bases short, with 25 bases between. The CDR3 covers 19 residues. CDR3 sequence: CASSLSTGMNPIGNQPQHF. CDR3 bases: TGCGCCAGCAGTCTTTCAACAGGGATGAATCCTATCGGCAATCAGCCCCAGCATTTT.

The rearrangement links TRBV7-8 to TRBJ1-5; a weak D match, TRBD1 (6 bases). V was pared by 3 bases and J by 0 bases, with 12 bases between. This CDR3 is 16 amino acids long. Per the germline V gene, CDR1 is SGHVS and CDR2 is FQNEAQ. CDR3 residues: CASSLRDTLSNQPQHF. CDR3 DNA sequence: TGTGCCAGCAGCTTGAGGGACACCCTTAGCAATCAGCCCCAGCATTTT.

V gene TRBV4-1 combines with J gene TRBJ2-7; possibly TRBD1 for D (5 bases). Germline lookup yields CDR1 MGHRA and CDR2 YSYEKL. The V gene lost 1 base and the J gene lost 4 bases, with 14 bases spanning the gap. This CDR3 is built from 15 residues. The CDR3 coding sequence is TGCGCCAGCAGCCAAGGAAGGGCTGGGGCTTACGAGCAGTACTTC. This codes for CASSQGRAGAYEQYF.

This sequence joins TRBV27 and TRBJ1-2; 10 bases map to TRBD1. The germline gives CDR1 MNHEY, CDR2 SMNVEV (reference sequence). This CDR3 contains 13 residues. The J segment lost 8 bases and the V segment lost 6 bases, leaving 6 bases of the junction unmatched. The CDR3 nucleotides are TGTGCCAGCAGCGTGGACAGGGGGTACGGCTACACCTTC. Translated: CASSVDRGYGYTF.

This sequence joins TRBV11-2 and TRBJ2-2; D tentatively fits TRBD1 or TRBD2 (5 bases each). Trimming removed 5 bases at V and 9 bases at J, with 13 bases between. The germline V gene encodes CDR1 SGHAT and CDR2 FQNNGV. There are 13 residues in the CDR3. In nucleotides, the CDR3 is TGTGCCAGCAGCCCAAATTGGGACCGGGAGCTGTTTTTT. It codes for CASSPNWDRELFF.

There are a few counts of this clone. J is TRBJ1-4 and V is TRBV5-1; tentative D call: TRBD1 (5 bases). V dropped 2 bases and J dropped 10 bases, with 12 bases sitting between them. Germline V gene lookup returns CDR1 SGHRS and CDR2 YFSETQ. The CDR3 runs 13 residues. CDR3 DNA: TGCGCCAGCAGCTTCTACACTCAGGGAAAACTGTTTTTT. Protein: CASSFYTQGKLFF. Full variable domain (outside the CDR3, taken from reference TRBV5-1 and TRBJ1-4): KAGVTQTPRYLIKTRGQQVTLSCSPISGHRSVSWYQQTPGQGLQFLFEYFSETQRNKGNFPGRFSGRQFSNSRSEMNVSTLELGDSALYLCASSFYTQGKLFFGSGTQLSVL.

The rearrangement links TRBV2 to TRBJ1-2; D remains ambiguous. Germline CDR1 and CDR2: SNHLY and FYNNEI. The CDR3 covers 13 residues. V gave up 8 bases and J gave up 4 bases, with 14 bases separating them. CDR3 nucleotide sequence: TGTGCCAGCCGTGGAAAGGTTGGCTATGGCTACACCTTC. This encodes CASRGKVGYGYTF.

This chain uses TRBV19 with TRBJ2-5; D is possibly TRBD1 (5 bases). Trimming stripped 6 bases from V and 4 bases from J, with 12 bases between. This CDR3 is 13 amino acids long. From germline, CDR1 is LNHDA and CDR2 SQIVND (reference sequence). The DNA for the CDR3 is TGTGCCAGTAGGGGGCTAGTTACAGAGACCCAGTACTTC. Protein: CASRGLVTETQYF.

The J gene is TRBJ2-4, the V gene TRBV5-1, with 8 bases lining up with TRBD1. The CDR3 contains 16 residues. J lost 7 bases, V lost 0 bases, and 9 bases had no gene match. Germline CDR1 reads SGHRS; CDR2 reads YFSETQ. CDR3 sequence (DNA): TGCGCCAGCAGCTTGGGTCCCGGACAGGGTGGGAACATTCAGTACTTC. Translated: CASSLGPGQGGNIQYF.

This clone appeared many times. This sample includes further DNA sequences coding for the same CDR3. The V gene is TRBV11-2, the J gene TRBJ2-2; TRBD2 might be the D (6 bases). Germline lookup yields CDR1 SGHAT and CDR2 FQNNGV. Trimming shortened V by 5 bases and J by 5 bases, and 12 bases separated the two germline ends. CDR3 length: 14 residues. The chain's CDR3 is CASSLQGGTGELFF. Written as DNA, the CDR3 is TGTGCCAGCAGCCTCCAGGGAGGAACCGGGGAGCTGTTTTTT. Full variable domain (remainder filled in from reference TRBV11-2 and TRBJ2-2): EAGVAQSPRYKIIEKRQSVAFWCNPISGHATLYWYQQILGQGPKLLIQFQNNGVVDDSQLPKDRFSAERLKGVDSTLKIQPAKLEDSAVYLCASSLQGGTGELFFGEGSRLTVL.

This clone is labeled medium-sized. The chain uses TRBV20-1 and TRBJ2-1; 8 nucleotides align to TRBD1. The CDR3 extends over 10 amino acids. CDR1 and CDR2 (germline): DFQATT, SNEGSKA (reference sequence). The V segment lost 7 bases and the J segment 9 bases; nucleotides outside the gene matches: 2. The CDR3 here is CSGQGFEQFF. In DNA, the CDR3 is TGCAGTGGACAGGGGTTTGAGCAGTTCTTC.